The table lists the clone carrying this TCR beta chain with a count of one. What it binds is unknown. Following RNA extraction, reverse transcription yielded cDNA that acted as the sequencing template. Some clones are missing from TCRdb's copy, which holds only in-frame ones; the method was immunoSEQ multiplex PCR. The sample comprises some 190,000 clones, over 55% of which are singletons, and 0.95% to 1.1% rests with the top ten. Treatment indicated: oral pan-JAK inhibitor, 5-10 mg twice daily. This specimen belongs to a study of CD8+ T cells in alopecia areata. Trimming cost V 8 bases and J 6 bases, with 17 bases left between them. Looked up from germline, CDR1 is MNHNY and CDR2 is SVGAGI (reference sequence). The CDR3 covers 13 residues. Study findings and constraints: One nonresponder leaves baseline CD8+ expansion's link to response uncertain. Among the top 100, expanded CD8+ clones, as well as scalp clonality, were significantly decreased by tofacitinib. Among patients, TCR sharing was less clear than in mice, a difference possibly due in part to HLA diversity in the patient population.

This clonotype originated in a human donor with alopecia areata. Sequenced here: CD4+ T cells sorted from blood, sampled at week 24, from a patient treated with tofacitinib. The rearrangement uses TRBV6-6 and TRBJ2-7, with D possibly matching TRBD2 (6 bases). In DNA, the CDR3 is TGTGCCAGCCTCTTAGGGGTGGGGGGCGAGCAGTACTTC. This codes for CASLLGVGGEQYF.